This TCR beta chain was found in a study of control samples from healthy donors and cancer patients. Germline CDR1 is KGHDR and CDR2 is SFDVKD. This CDR3 spans 15 amino acids. Trimming took off 5 bases at V and 5 bases at J, with 14 bases between the two ends. Profiled with immunoSEQ multiplex PCR; TCRdb holds only in-frame clones, not every one. The data contain over 100,000 clones, 88% of them singletons. This TCR was recovered from a man in his forties in good health. Sequences were obtained from blood. The genes are TRBV24-1 and TRBJ2-2; possibly TRBD1 for D (6 bases). In DNA form, the CDR3 reads TGTGCCACCAGTGTGGAGGACAGAGATACCGGGGAGCTGTTTTTT. It specifies CATSVEDRDTGELFF.